A selection of T cell receptor beta chains follows, all from one sample in a study of T cells in Graves' hyperthyroidism and ophthalmopathy. TCRdb passed the multiplex PCR reads through MiXCR, listing each CDR3 protein once. The data hold around 700,000 distinct CDR3 sequences, with about 17% observed a single time. Sequenced material: blood. The receptors shown here come from a woman aged 45 to 65 with Graves' hyperthyroidism that later progressed to Graves' ophthalmopathy. Each CDR3 is given with its conserved first and last residue. The order of the fields is V gene, D gene, J gene, clone size, CDR3 DNA, CDR3 protein. A D gene is named only where the DNA matches it firmly. Clone size appears in some rows only: once, few, many, or a class for an expanded clone.

TRBV7-3	.	TRBJ2-1	many	TGTGCCAGCAGCCCCCGGGGGTTCTCGTTGAATGAGCAGTTCTTC	CASSPRGFSLNEQFF
TRBV11-2	TRBD1	TRBJ2-5	many	TGTGCCAGCAGCTCCTGGGACAGTCAAGAGACCCAGTACTTC	CASSSWDSQETQYF
TRBV11-2	TRBD1	TRBJ2-7	.	TGTGCCAGCAAAGGGACAGGCAACTACGAGCAGTACTTC	CASKGTGNYEQYF
TRBV5-1	.	TRBJ1-4	many	TGCGCCAGCAGCTTGGACAGGCCGGATGAAAAACTGTTTTTT	CASSLDRPDEKLFF
TRBV18	.	TRBJ1-4	many	TGTGCCAGCTCACCGCTCCGGGACAAGGCTAATGAAAAACTGTTTTTT	CASSPLRDKANEKLFF
TRBV6-5	.	TRBJ1-2	once	TGTGCCAGCAGTTCCCCGGCTAGCTATGGCTACACCTTC	CASSSPASYGYTF
TRBV7-9	TRBD1	TRBJ2-5	many	TGTGCCAGCAGCCCAGGGGACAGGAGTTTCCAAGAGACCCAGTACTTC	CASSPGDRSFQETQYF
TRBV20-1	TRBD1	TRBJ1-1	.	TGCAGTGCTACCCGGGACAGGAACACTGAAGCTTTCTTT	CSATRDRNTEAFF
TRBV5-6	.	TRBJ2-1	many	TGTGCCAGCAGCTTGGTGATCCTTGGCTCCTACAATGAGCAGTTCTTC	CASSLVILGSYNEQFF
TRBV3-1	.	TRBJ1-1	.	TGTGCCAGCAGCCAAGTTGGGGACACTGAAGCTCTCTTT	CASSQVGDTEALF
TRBV2	.	TRBJ2-3	many	TGTGCCAGCAGTGAAGTTAGATCAGATACGCAGTATTTT	CASSEVRSDTQYF
TRBV27	TRBD2	TRBJ2-1	many	TGTGCCAGCATTTTTTGGGCTAGCGGGGGGGCCTATGAGCAGTTCTTC	CASIFWASGGAYEQFF
TRBV10-3	.	TRBJ2-7	few	TGTGCCATCAGTGAGTCGCCAGGGCACTACGAGCAGTACTTC	CAISESPGHYEQYF
TRBV2	.	TRBJ1-2	many	TGTGCCAGCAGTGAAAGGCAGGGCTCATCCTATGGCTACACCTTC	CASSERQGSSYGYTF
TRBV5-1	.	TRBJ2-5	few	TGCGCCAGCAGCAACGGACTAACCCCCCAAGAGACCCAGTACTTC	CASSNGLTPQETQYF
TRBV27	TRBD1	TRBJ1-2	many	TGTGCCAGCAGTCCTCGGGACAGGTCTGGCTATGGCTACACCTTC	CASSPRDRSGYGYTF
TRBV29-1	.	TRBJ1-1	few	TGCAGCGTTACAGGGCGAACTGAAGCTTTCTTT	CSVTGRTEAFF
TRBV10-3	.	TRBJ1-2	.	TGTGCCATCAGCGAACCCGTGACAGTCAACTATGGCTACACCTTC	CAISEPVTVNYGYTF
TRBV20-1	.	TRBJ2-3	.	TGCAGTGTTTTTAGGGGCGGGGGCACAGATACGCAGTATTTT	CSVFRGGGTDTQYF
TRBV5-5	TRBD1	TRBJ2-3	many	TGTGCCAGCAGCTTGGGTGGACAGGGTGGCACAGATACGCAGTATTTT	CASSLGGQGGTDTQYF
TRBV27	.	TRBJ2-2	many	TGTGCCAGCAGTTTTACAAGGAACACCGGGGAGCTGTTTTTT	CASSFTRNTGELFF
TRBV5-1	TRBD1	TRBJ1-3	.	TGCGCCAGCAGCCCGGTCCCGGGACAGGCCCCGAGCTCTGGAAACACCATATATTTT	CASSPVPGQAPSSGNTIYF
TRBV5-4	.	TRBJ1-4	few	TGTGCCAGCAGCAGCCGACCCTACGCCGACGAAAAACTGTCTTTT	CASSSRPYADEKLSF
TRBV28	.	TRBJ1-5	few	TGTGCCAGCAGCGGGTACAGGGACAATCAGCCCCAGCATTTT	CASSGYRDNQPQHF
TRBV11-3	.	TRBJ2-5	many	TGTGCCAGCAGCCATAATGTGGAGACCCAGTACTTC	CASSHNVETQYF
TRBV29-1	TRBD1	TRBJ2-3	.	TGCAGCGTTTCACCCGTAACAGGGGTGGACCGAGATACGCAGTATTTT	CSVSPVTGVDRDTQYF
TRBV7-2	TRBD2	TRBJ2-3	.	TGTGCCAGACAGGGACTAGCGGGGACAGATACGCAGTATTTT	CARQGLAGTDTQYF
TRBV10-3	.	TRBJ1-6	many	TGTGCCATCAGTGATAGACAGGAAAATTCACCCCTCCACTTT	CAISDRQENSPLHF
TRBV9	TRBD1	TRBJ1-2	.	TGTGCCAGCAGCAAAAGGGACAGCCGCTATGGCTACACCTTC	CASSKRDSRYGYTF
TRBV18	.	TRBJ2-3	.	TGTGCCAGCTCACCGGGACACAATCGGGCAGATACGCAGTATTTT	CASSPGHNRADTQYF
TRBV7-9	TRBD1	TRBJ2-7	few	TGTGCCAGCAGCTTAGGCTGGACAGGGGGCAACGAGCAGTACTTC	CASSLGWTGGNEQYF
TRBV20-1	.	TRBJ1-2	.	TGCAGTGCTAGAGATGAGGCAGCGCCAAGGGGCTACACCTTC	CSARDEAAPRGYTF
TRBV27	.	TRBJ2-2	.	TGTGCCAGCAGTTTACGGAGCAGAACCCACGCGAACACCGGGGAGCTGTTTTTT	CASSLRSRTHANTGELFF
TRBV3-1	.	TRBJ1-5	.	TGTGCCAGCAGCTTAGAGGGGCGAGGGATTCAGCCCCAGCATTTT	CASSLEGRGIQPQHF
TRBV6-5	.	TRBJ1-1	many	TGTGCCAGCAGTTACCGGAAGAACACTGAAGCTTTCTTT	CASSYRKNTEAFF
TRBV29-1	.	TRBJ1-4	.	TGCAGCGCCGCCGGGAGTTTGAATGAAAAACTGTTTTTT	CSAAGSLNEKLFF
TRBV29-1	.	TRBJ2-5	.	TGCAGCTTAAGGGAAGTCGAGACCCAGTACTTC	CSLREVETQYF
TRBV20-1	TRBD2	TRBJ2-3	.	TGCAGTGCTAGAGGGGGGAAGGGGAGGGCAGATACGCAGTATTTT	CSARGGKGRADTQYF
TRBV30	.	TRBJ1-1	many	TGTGCCTGGAGTAGACCATCTAGTGCTTTCTTT	CAWSRPSSAFF
TRBV20-1	.	TRBJ2-7	.	TGCAGTGCCCACGGACCCACCTACGAGCAGTACTTC	CSAHGPTYEQYF
TRBV7-8	TRBD1	TRBJ2-1	many	TGTGCCAGCAGCTTAAGGCTAATCCGGGACAGGGGCCATGAGCAGTTCTTC	CASSLRLIRDRGHEQFF
TRBV10-3	.	TRBJ2-3	few	TGTGCCATCAGTGAGTCGATACAGGGAGGAGATACGCAGTATTTT	CAISESIQGGDTQYF
TRBV19	TRBD1	TRBJ1-5	.	TGTGCCAGTAGTGTAACTCAGGGGGTATTTCAGCCCCAGCATTTT	CASSVTQGVFQPQHF
TRBV19	.	TRBJ1-5	few	TGTGCCAGTAATGGGCAGGGGAATCAGCCCCAGCATTTT	CASNGQGNQPQHF
TRBV6-2/TRBV6-3	.	TRBJ1-5	.	TGTGCCAGCAGTTACAGGGAGGGCTGGAATCAGCCCCAGCATTTT	CASSYREGWNQPQHF
TRBV20-1	TRBD2	TRBJ2-3	many	TGCAGTGCTAATCGCCCTAGCGGGGGATCTTTGGCGGGCACAGATACGCAGTATTTT	CSANRPSGGSLAGTDTQYF
TRBV6-2/TRBV6-3	TRBD1	TRBJ1-4	few	TGTGCCAGCAGTTACTTTGGACAGGGGAGGGAAAAACTGTTTTTT	CASSYFGQGREKLFF
TRBV7-9	.	TRBJ2-1	few	TGTGCCAGCAGCTTAGAGACTAGAGGGAATGAGCAGTTCTTC	CASSLETRGNEQFF
TRBV7-2	.	TRBJ2-7	.	TGTGCCAGCAGCTTAGCGCCGAGGGTCTACGAGCAGTACTTC	CASSLAPRVYEQYF
TRBV6-5	TRBD1	TRBJ1-5	few	TGTGCCAGCAGACTCGAGGACAGGGTAAGCAATCAGCCCCAGCATTTT	CASRLEDRVSNQPQHF
TRBV11-3	.	TRBJ2-2	many	TGTGCCAGCAGCCTACACGAGAGCATCGGGGAGCTGTTTTTT	CASSLHESIGELFF
TRBV12-3/TRBV12-4	TRBD1	TRBJ1-2	.	TGTGCCAGCAGTCCCGGGACAGGGGGCTTTATTAACTATGGCTACACCTTC	CASSPGTGGFINYGYTF
TRBV29-1	TRBD1	TRBJ2-2	once	TGCAGCGTGAGACAGGGGGCGGACACCGGGGAGCTGTTTTTT	CSVRQGADTGELFF
TRBV6-1	TRBD2	TRBJ2-3	.	TGTGCCACCCTATCTAGCGGGGAGATCACAGATACGCAGTATTTT	CATLSSGEITDTQYF
TRBV5-6	.	TRBJ1-1	few	TGTGCCAGCAGCTTGTCCTATATACTACCCAACACTGAAGCTTTCTTT	CASSLSYILPNTEAFF
TRBV6-1	TRBD1	TRBJ1-4	.	TGTGCCAGCAGCCAGGACAGGCAAGAAAAACTGTTTTTT	CASSQDRQEKLFF
TRBV5-1	TRBD2	TRBJ2-3	few	TGCGCCAGCAGCTTGGTAGCGGGGGCGTCCTTGGGAGATACGCAGTATTTT	CASSLVAGASLGDTQYF
TRBV27	.	TRBJ1-6	.	TGTGCCAGCAGTTTAGATCCAGCTTTCTCCTATAATTCACCCCTCCACTTT	CASSLDPAFSYNSPLHF